One sample yielded the 24 T cell receptor beta chains listed below, sequenced in a study of blood T cell repertoires in COVID-19. The repertoire was sequenced with immunoSEQ multiplex PCR; TCRdb's copy has only in-frame clones and lacks some. The sample shows tens of thousands of clones, 87% of them seen only once. Sequencing input: peripheral blood. The receptors stem from a human donor in a cohort sampled during active COVID-19.

This rearrangement joins TRBV5-5 to TRBJ2-2; 7 nucleotides match TRBD2. Germline loops: CDR1 SGHKS, CDR2 YYEKEE (reference sequence). There are 16 residues in the CDR3. Unmatched junction bases numbered 13, after V lost 4 bases and J lost 7 bases. The CDR3 protein is CASSNSPAGVVGELFF. The CDR3 nucleotides are TGTGCCAGCAGCAACTCTCCGGCGGGAGTGGTCGGGGAGCTGTTTTTT. Variable domain in full (rest from reference TRBV5-5 and TRBJ2-2): DAGVTQSPTHLIKTRGQQVTLRCSPISGHKSVSWYQQVLGQGPQFIFQYYEKEERGRGNFPDRFSARQFPNYSSELNVNALLLGDSALYLCASSNSPAGVVGELFFGEGSRLTVL.

The chain couples TRBV5-1 to TRBJ2-1, with no clear D. CDR1 and CDR2 (germline): SGHRS, YFSETQ. Trimming left V 4 bases short and J 1 base short, with 15 bases between. There are 16 residues in the CDR3. CDR3 amino acids: CASSTSPMPSYNEQFF. DNA of the CDR3: TGCGCCAGCAGCACTTCTCCGATGCCGTCCTACAATGAGCAGTTCTTC.

The rearrangement joins TRBV9 to TRBJ2-3; D is unresolved. Germline CDR1 and CDR2: SGDLS and YYNGEE. This CDR3 spans 14 amino acids. V shed 1 base and J shed 2 bases, with 8 bases lying between them. The CDR3 loop reads CASSVRQLTDTQYF. The CDR3 DNA follows: TGTGCCAGCAGCGTACGACAACTCACAGATACGCAGTATTTT.

V usage is TRBV6-5 and J usage is TRBJ2-7; 9 bases fit TRBD1. The CDR3 is 13 amino acids. V shed 6 bases, J shed 3 bases, and the junction held 3 bases outside the gene matches. Germline values: CDR1 MNHEY, CDR2 SVGAGI. DNA of the CDR3: TGTGCCAGCAGCCGGGACAGGGACTACGAGCAGTACTTC. It translates to CASSRDRDYEQYF.

V is TRBV5-4 and J is TRBJ2-5; TRBD2 agrees at 8 bases. The CDR3 runs 15 residues. Trimming cost V 1 base and J 3 bases; bases outside gene matches: 5. Germline V gene lookup returns CDR1 SGHNT and CDR2 YYREEE (reference sequence). This chain's CDR3 is CASSLSGRAEETQYF. The DNA for the CDR3 is TGTGCCAGCAGCTTGTCCGGGAGGGCCGAAGAGACCCAGTACTTC.

J is TRBJ2-7 and V is TRBV10-3; 10 positions agree with TRBD2. This CDR3 is 17 amino acids long. The V gene end was trimmed by 10 bases and the J gene end by 7 bases; junction bases not matched to a gene: 22. Germline CDR1 and CDR2: ENHRY and SYGVKD. This chain's CDR3 is CATQGASGGGWVEEQYF. Written as DNA, the CDR3 is TGTGCCACCCAGGGGGCTAGCGGGGGCGGTTGGGTCGAAGAGCAGTACTTC.

This clone was seen a single time. The V and J genes are TRBV5-8 and TRBJ2-1, with 7 bases lining up with TRBD2. CDR1 and CDR2 (germline): SGHTS, YDEGEE. The V and J ends lost 4 bases and 5 bases, in that order; junction bases with no gene match: 15. The CDR3 has 17 residues. The CDR3 bases are TGTGCCAGCAGCCTGGTTTCGAACGGGAGGTGGCACAATGAGCAGTTCTTC. Protein: CASSLVSNGRWHNEQFF.

The J gene is TRBJ2-5, the V gene TRBV3-1 (or the pseudogene TRBV3-2); D perhaps matches TRBD2 (6 bases). Germline V gene data show CDR1 as LGHDT and CDR2 as YNNKEL (reference sequence). The CDR3 contains 17 residues. Deletions cut 1 base from V and 2 bases from J, with 17 bases between. The CDR3 region is CASSQAPGTSLQETQYF. For the CDR3, the DNA is TGTGCCAGCAGCCAAGCTCCCGGGACTTCTTTACAAGAGACCCAGTACTTC.

V is TRBV7-2 and J is TRBJ2-7, with D possibly matching TRBD1 (6 bases). Trimming cost V 1 base and J 3 bases, with 13 bases left between them. CDR3 length: 15 amino acids. The germline CDR1 and CDR2 sequences are SGHTA and FQGNSA. The CDR3 here is CASSLDTGIGYEQYF. The CDR3 coding sequence is TGTGCCAGCAGCTTAGATACAGGGATCGGCTACGAGCAGTACTTC.

The J gene is TRBJ1-6, the V gene TRBV3-1 (or the pseudogene TRBV3-2); TRBD1 matches at 7 bases. Germline V gives CDR1 LGHDT, CDR2 YNNKEL (reference sequence). V lost 1 base to trimming and J lost 9 bases; unmatched junction nucleotides: 6. The CDR3 consists of 15 residues. CDR3: CASSQVDRVGSPLHF. CDR3 sequence (DNA): TGTGCCAGCAGCCAAGTAGACAGGGTCGGTTCACCCCTCCACTTT.

This clone was picked up one time. The V and J genes are TRBV5-4 and TRBJ1-1; 7 positions match TRBD1. CDR1 and CDR2 (germline): SGHNT, YYREEE (reference sequence). The CDR3 is made up of 15 amino acids. V was pared by 4 bases and J by 4 bases, with 10 bases of the junction left unmatched. This chain's CDR3 is CASSNGGGRSTEAFF. The DNA for the CDR3 is TGTGCCAGCAGCAATGGAGGGGGCCGAAGCACTGAAGCTTTCTTT.

The chain is built from TRBV19 and TRBJ1-2; no reliable D call. CDR3 size: 14 residues. The V end was cut by 4 bases, the J end by 8 bases, with 17 bases between. CDR1 is LNHDA and CDR2 is SQIVND in the germline V gene (reference sequence). The CDR3 region has the DNA TGTGCCAGTAGTACCGGCGGGGTCGGTGAGGGCTACACCTTC. As protein: CASSTGGVGEGYTF.

This chain joins TRBV19 and TRBJ2-3; possibly TRBD2 for D (5 bases). From germline, CDR1 is LNHDA and CDR2 SQIVND (reference sequence). The V end lost 5 bases, the J end lost 3 bases, and 15 bases lay between the germline ends. The CDR3 consists of 15 residues. The CDR3 DNA follows: TGTGCCAGTAGTTTCCCTTCCGAGGGTACAGATACGCAGTATTTT. This sequence encodes CASSFPSEGTDTQYF. Full variable domain (outside the CDR3, taken from reference TRBV19 and TRBJ2-3): DGGITQSPKYLFRKEGQNVTLSCEQNLNHDAMYWYRQDPGQGLRLIYYSQIVNDFQKGDIAEGYSVSREKKESFPLTVTSAQKNPTAFYLCASSFPSEGTDTQYFGPGTRLTVL.

The V and J genes are TRBV5-8 and TRBJ2-5; D not resolved. Trimming took 4 bases from V and 10 from J, leaving 11 bases between them. Germline CDR1 is SGHTS and CDR2 is YDEGEE. There are 11 residues in the CDR3. CDR3 DNA sequence: TGTGCCAGCAGCCAACTACAAGGCCAGTACTTC. Translated, it gives CASSQLQGQYF.

This rearrangement joins TRBV30 to TRBJ2-2; 13 nucleotides agree with TRBD2. After removal of 0 bases from V and 5 bases from J, the junction contained 3 bases not matched to a gene. The CDR3 is 16 residues long. Germline V gene sequence: CDR1 GTSNPN, CDR2 SVGIG (reference sequence). The CDR3 nucleotides read TGTGCCTGGAGTGTACTAGCGGGGGGGCCGACCGGGGAGCTGTTTTTT. Encoded protein: CAWSVLAGGPTGELFF. Full variable domain (remainder filled in from reference TRBV30 and TRBJ2-2): SQTIHQWPATLVQPVGSPLSLECTVEGTSNPNLYWYRQAAGRGLQLLFYSVGIGQISSEVPQNLSASRPQDRQFILSSKKLLLSDSGFYLCAWSVLAGGPTGELFFGEGSRLTVL.

The chain uses TRBV19 and TRBJ1-1, with D possibly being TRBD1 (5 bases). Germline loops: CDR1 LNHDA, CDR2 SQIVND (reference sequence). The CDR3 sequence is 19 residues long. The V end lost 7 bases, the J end lost 0 bases, and 27 bases lay between the germline ends. The chain's CDR3 is CASTSVGGGITMMNTEAFF. The CDR3 DNA sequence: TGTGCCAGTACCTCAGTCGGCGGGGGGATCACGATGATGAACACTGAAGCTTTCTTT.

V gene TRBV29-1 combines with J gene TRBJ2-1; 9 bases fit TRBD1. The CDR3 contains 15 residues. V lost 6 bases, J lost 2 bases, and 8 bases stayed unmatched. Germline V gives CDR1 SQVTM, CDR2 ANQGSEA. The CDR3 protein is CSVRTGTGTYNEQFF. CDR3 DNA sequence: TGCAGCGTGCGGACCGGGACAGGGACCTACAATGAGCAGTTCTTC.

This rearrangement joins TRBV2 to TRBJ2-5; tentative D call: TRBD2 (5 bases). Deletions cut 10 bases from V and 5 bases from J, with 17 bases between. This CDR3 has 13 residues. Germline lookup yields CDR1 SNHLY and CDR2 FYNNEI. The CDR3 region is CATEAGRRETQYF. As DNA, the CDR3 is TGTGCCACCGAGGCGGGTCGGCGGGAGACCCAGTACTTC.

This chain uses TRBV18 with TRBJ1-5; D gene unclear. CDR1 is KGHSH, CDR2 LQKENI, per germline. The CDR3 totals 14 residues. V lost 2 bases and J lost 2, with 7 bases in between. CDR3 region: CASSPGAGNQPQHF. The CDR3 region has the DNA TGTGCCAGCTCACCAGGTGCGGGCAATCAGCCCCAGCATTTT.

The chain uses TRBV16 and TRBJ2-1, with TRBD2 matching 9 bases. Germline V gene sequence: CDR1 KGHSY, CDR2 FQNENV. The CDR3 has 16 amino acids. The V and J ends lost 0 bases and 4 bases, in that order; junction bases with no gene match: 4. CDR3 coding DNA: TGTGCCAGCAGCCAATCAAGCGGGGGGAGATACAATGAGCAGTTCTTC. Translation gives CASSQSSGGRYNEQFF.

V gene TRBV29-1 combines with J gene TRBJ2-5; D possibly corresponds to TRBD1 (6 bases). The CDR3 runs 14 residues. Germline assignment: CDR1 SQVTM and CDR2 ANQGSEA. Trimming left V 6 bases short and J 1 base short, with 15 bases between. The CDR3 region has the DNA TGCAGCGTCGCCCCCTGGGGGCTCCAAGAGACCCAGTACTTC. The encoded protein is CSVAPWGLQETQYF.

The chain is built from TRBV19 and TRBJ2-3, with 7 bases lining up with TRBD1. This CDR3 has 13 residues. Germline trimming cut 6 bases from V and 3 bases from J; bases unmatched to any gene: 3. Germline V CDR1 and CDR2: LNHDA, SQIVND (reference sequence). The CDR3 DNA sequence: TGTGCCAGTAGGACAGGGTCAACAGATACGCAGTATTTT. Translation gives CASRTGSTDTQYF.

V gene TRBV7-9 combines with J gene TRBJ1-3; the D is unclear. With 0 bases removed from V and 9 bases from J, the gap between germline ends came to 18 bases. This CDR3 has 16 amino acids. Germline assignment: CDR1 SEHNR and CDR2 FQNEAQ (reference sequence). DNA of the CDR3: TGTGCCAGCAGCTTAGCGCTGGGAGGGCGCGGTGGCACCATATATTTT. Encoded protein: CASSLALGGRGGTIYF.

The chain is built from TRBV11-2 and TRBJ2-1; tentative D call: TRBD2 (6 bases). With 1 base removed from V and 8 bases from J, the gap between germline ends came to 18 bases. The CDR3 is 16 amino acids. Germline V lookup: CDR1 SGHAT, CDR2 FQNNGV. The CDR3 is CASSLVGGNLHYEQFF. CDR3 sequence (DNA): TGTGCCAGCAGCTTAGTAGGAGGGAATTTACACTATGAGCAGTTCTTC.